One sample yielded the 7 T cell receptor beta chains listed below, sequenced in a study of OX40 agonist ivuxolimab in advanced cancers. Data came from immunoSEQ multiplex PCR; TCRdb stores just in-frame clones and leaves some out. Among tens of thousands of clones, roughly nine tenths were seen once, and the ten largest hold more than 10%. The sample in question was CD4+ or CD8+ T cells sorted from blood, obtained in a trial of the OX40 agonist ivuxolimab. These receptors were obtained from an adult with an advanced solid tumor such as melanoma, head and neck, liver or kidney cancer.

This chain links TRBV6-5 with TRBJ2-5; no clear D. This CDR3 comprises 11 residues. Trimming stripped 3 bases from V and 5 bases from J, with 4 bases between. CDR1 and CDR2 from the germline V gene are MNHEY and SVGAGI. CDR3 DNA sequence: TGTGCCAGCAGTTATCAGGAGACCCAGTACTTC. The encoded protein is CASSYQETQYF.

The chain is built from TRBV7-9 and TRBJ2-5, with TRBD1 matching over 7 bases. The CDR3 loop spans 15 amino acids. The V gene's germline CDR1 is SEHNR and CDR2 FQNEAQ (reference sequence). V shed 11 bases, J shed 4 bases, and the junction held 16 bases outside the gene matches. The CDR3 here is CASEKRQGRRETQYF. CDR3 DNA sequence: TGTGCCTCTGAGAAACGACAGGGTCGACGAGAGACCCAGTACTTC. The full variable domain, completed using reference TRBV7-9 and TRBJ2-5, is DTGVSQNPRHKITKRGQNVTFRCDPISEHNRLYWYRQTLGQGPEFLTYFQNEAQLEKSRLLSDRFSAERPKGSFSTLEIQRTEQGDSAMYLCASEKRQGRRETQYFGPGTRLLVL.

This sequence joins TRBV29-1 and TRBJ2-1; TRBD1 might be the D (6 bases). The CDR3 covers 11 residues. Germline V gives CDR1 SQVTM, CDR2 ANQGSEA. CDR3 DNA: TGCAGTATTTACAGGGCCGATGAGCAGTTCTTC. It yields the protein CSIYRADEQFF.

The chain recombines TRBV27 with TRBJ1-5; D not certain. The CDR3 covers 15 residues. The V gene lost 4 bases and the J gene lost 11 bases, with 21 bases spanning the gap. CDR1 and CDR2 from the germline V gene are MNHEY and SMNVEV (reference sequence). The CDR3 DNA reads as TGTGCCAGCAGTTACGGCGGCTACGAGGGCACGGCCCAGCATTTT. As protein: CASSYGGYEGTAQHF.

The chain links TRBV6-1 to TRBJ2-1; 7 nucleotides match TRBD1. The germline V gene encodes CDR1 MNHNS and CDR2 SASEGT. CDR3 length: 13 amino acids. V was pared by 5 bases and J by 6 bases, with 4 bases of the junction left unmatched. The CDR3 here is CASSPTGSNEQFF. In nucleotides, the CDR3 is TGTGCCAGCAGTCCGACAGGGTCCAATGAGCAGTTCTTC.

Only one count was recorded for this clone. J is TRBJ2-1 and V is TRBV4-1; 10 nucleotides match TRBD2. J gave up 8 bases and V 0 bases, and 7 bases lay outside the gene matches. CDR1 and CDR2 (germline): MGHRA, YSYEKL. This CDR3 is 16 amino acids long. CDR3 DNA: TGCGCCAGCAGCCAAGATGCTAGCGGGAGTGTCGATGAGCAGTTCTTC. Protein: CASSQDASGSVDEQFF.

The rearrangement joins TRBV13 to TRBJ2-3; 9 bases agree with TRBD2. Losses at the gene ends were 5 bases for V and 6 bases for J; bases not matched to a gene: 12. Germline CDR1 and CDR2: PRHDT and FYEKMQ (reference sequence). The CDR3 totals 16 residues. This chain's CDR3 is CASSPSPGGGADTQYF. The CDR3, as DNA: TGTGCCAGCAGCCCTTCCCCGGGCGGGGGGGCGGATACGCAGTATTTT.